A single sample is the source of the 12 T cell receptor beta chains below, sequenced in a study of blood T cell repertoires in COVID-19. Clones were read by immunoSEQ multiplex PCR, and TCRdb kept only the in-frame ones, dropping some. The profile shows about 200,000 clones, over 60% of them singletons. Sequencing was performed on peripheral blood. The origin of the receptors is a woman aged 70 to 79 with acute or convalescent COVID-19.

The rearrangement joins TRBV10-2 to TRBJ1-1, with TRBD1 as a possible D gene (6 bases). Trimming cost V 8 bases and J 1 base, with 14 bases left between them. From germline, CDR1 is WSHSY and CDR2 SAAADI. This CDR3 is built from 14 residues. The CDR3 nucleotides read TGCGCCAGCGGCCCGACAGGACCGAACACTGAAGCTTTCTTT. Translated: CASGPTGPNTEAFF.

The rearrangement uses TRBV5-1 and TRBJ1-5, with TRBD1 identical over 7 bases. Trimming removed 4 bases from V and 2 bases from J; junction bases left unmatched: 6. Germline V lookup: CDR1 SGHRS, CDR2 YFSETQ. The CDR3 spans 15 residues. The CDR3 DNA follows: TGCGCCAGCAGCCCCGAGGGGGCGGGCAATCAGCCCCAGCATTTT. Translating gives CASSPEGAGNQPQHF.

The chain combines TRBV6-6 with TRBJ1-2, with TRBD1 identical over 10 bases. CDR1 is MNHNY, CDR2 SVGAGI, per germline (reference sequence). Unmatched junction bases numbered 10, after V lost 6 bases and J lost 6 bases. CDR3 length: 15 residues. DNA for the CDR3: TGTGCCAGCAGCTCCCGGGACAGGGGCGAACATGGCTACACCTTC. Translation: CASSSRDRGEHGYTF.

J is TRBJ1-1 and V is TRBV3-1 (or the pseudogene TRBV3-2); 8 nucleotides agree with TRBD1. Trimming removed 1 base from V and 3 bases from J; junction bases left unmatched: 4. This CDR3 is built from 15 residues. Germline V gene sequence: CDR1 LGHDT, CDR2 YNNKEL (reference sequence). The CDR3 protein is CASSQGRGRDTEAFF. The DNA of the CDR3 is TGTGCCAGCAGCCAAGGCAGGGGGCGCGACACTGAAGCTTTCTTT.

This chain links TRBV3-1 (or the pseudogene TRBV3-2) with TRBJ2-1; D possibly corresponds to TRBD1 (6 bases). Deletions cut 3 bases from V and 13 bases from J, with 16 bases between. This CDR3 comprises 13 residues. CDR1 and CDR2 from the germline V gene are LGHDT and YNNKEL (reference sequence). DNA for the CDR3: TGTGCCAGCAGCCAGCACACCGGGACACCTCAGTTCTTC. It codes for CASSQHTGTPQFF.

Turning to this clone: The sample has other DNA sequences that encode this CDR3 too. The chain couples TRBV24-1 to TRBJ2-2; 11 nucleotides line up with TRBD1. The CDR3 spans 15 residues. J gave up 6 bases and V 4 bases, and 3 bases lay outside the gene matches. Germline assignment: CDR1 KGHDR and CDR2 SFDVKD. CDR3 region: CATSDPGQGAGELFF. The CDR3 coding sequence is TGTGCCACCAGTGACCCGGGACAGGGGGCCGGGGAGCTGTTTTTT.

This rearrangement joins TRBV5-1 to TRBJ2-5, with D unresolved. The germline V gene encodes CDR1 SGHRS and CDR2 YFSETQ. This CDR3 region has 11 residues. The germline V and J ends were trimmed by 6 bases and 2 bases, with 5 bases remaining between them. CDR3 nucleotide sequence: TGCGCCAGCACGCTACAAGAGACCCAGTACTTC. Its translation: CASTLQETQYF.

This chain connects TRBV3-1 (or the pseudogene TRBV3-2) to TRBJ1-6, with D unresolved. V was clipped by 2 bases and J by 13 bases, with 21 bases between them. CDR1 and CDR2 from the germline V gene are LGHDT and YNNKEL (reference sequence). This CDR3 contains 16 residues. CDR3 sequence: CASSQRPGGRGTPLHF. The DNA of the CDR3 is TGTGCCAGCAGCCAACGCCCCGGCGGTCGGGGAACCCCCCTCCACTTT.

The chain carries TRBV5-5 and TRBJ2-1, with D perhaps TRBD2 (6 bases). CDR3 length: 13 amino acids. Germline loops: CDR1 SGHKS, CDR2 YYEKEE (reference sequence). The V end was cut by 4 bases, the J end by 6 bases, with 11 bases between. CDR3 in DNA: TGTGCCAGCAGCAGAGGGACTGCCAATGAGCAGTTCTTC. This encodes CASSRGTANEQFF. Using reference TRBV5-5 and TRBJ2-1 for the parts outside the CDR3, the full variable domain is DAGVTQSPTHLIKTRGQQVTLRCSPISGHKSVSWYQQVLGQGPQFIFQYYEKEERGRGNFPDRFSARQFPNYSSELNVNALLLGDSALYLCASSRGTANEQFFGPGTRLTVL.

The genes are TRBV7-2 and TRBJ2-1; TRBD2 matches at 8 bases. Germline V gives CDR1 SGHTA, CDR2 FQGNSA. The CDR3 covers 15 residues. The V and J ends lost 5 bases and 3 bases, in that order; junction bases with no gene match: 6. The CDR3 spells CASSDTSGFYNEQFF. CDR3 nucleotides: TGTGCCAGCAGCGATACTAGCGGCTTCTACAATGAGCAGTTCTTC. Looking up the rest from reference TRBV7-2 and TRBJ2-1 gives the full variable domain: GAGVSQSPSNKVTEKGKDVELRCDPISGHTALYWYRQSLGQGLEFLIYFQGNSAPDKSGLPSDRFSAERTGGSVSTLTIQRTQQEDSAVYLCASSDTSGFYNEQFFGPGTRLTVL.

V is TRBV18 and J is TRBJ2-7, with D maybe TRBD1 (5 bases). Trimming took 3 bases from V and 0 from J, leaving 9 bases between them. Germline V gives CDR1 KGHSH, CDR2 LQKENI. The CDR3 extends over 14 amino acids. CDR3 DNA: TGTGCCAGCTCACCCAGGGTTAGCTCCTACGAGCAGTACTTC. This sequence encodes CASSPRVSSYEQYF. Full variable domain (rest looked up from reference TRBV18 and TRBJ2-7): NAGVMQNPRHLVRRRGQEARLRCSPMKGHSHVYWYRQLPEEGLKFMVYLQKENIIDESGMPKERFSAEFPKEGPSILRIQQVVRGDSAAYFCASSPRVSSYEQYFGPGTRLTVT.

The chain couples TRBV5-5 to TRBJ2-3; 8 bases line up with TRBD1. The CDR3 is 17 amino acids. J was trimmed by 1 base and V by 4 bases; bases with no gene match: 11. Germline CDR1 SGHKS, CDR2 YYEKEE (reference sequence). CDR3 nucleotides: TGTGCCAGCAGCCTTTTTTCAGGGGGCGAGGGCACAGATACGCAGTATTTT. Translation gives CASSLFSGGEGTDTQYF.